The sequence of this TCR beta chain was determined in a study of T-cell reconstitution after alpha-beta-depleted transplantation in children. Broader study findings: Among T cells one year after transplant, newly produced cells accounted for most counts and diversity. It was surviving recipient T cells and thymic progenitors that gave some patients high TCRbeta diversity at day 60.

The CDR3 has 15 amino acids. The germline V gene has CDR1 SQVTM and CDR2 ANQGSEA. Trimming at V came to 1 base and at J to 2 bases, leaving 7 bases not matched to a gene. Concerning this clonotype itself: Its target is not known.

Unique molecular identifiers were incorporated when the TCRbeta library was constructed. TCRdb re-called the PCR reads with MiXCR, one entry per CDR3 protein. The sample shows 330,000 or so distinct CDR3 sequences, around 7.3% of them seen only once. Sequenced material: peripheral blood, taken 360 days after TCRalphabeta/CD19-depleted stem cell transplant. This sequence originates from a female patient between 2 and 15 years old who had a stem cell transplant for Fanconi anemia, so the T cells may come from the graft donor. This chain joins TRBV29-1 and TRBJ1-2; 7 bases fit TRBD1. The CDR3 nucleotides are TGCAGCGTTGAAGGGCGACAGGGCTCAAACTATGGCTACACCTTC. Protein product: CSVEGRQGSNYGYTF.